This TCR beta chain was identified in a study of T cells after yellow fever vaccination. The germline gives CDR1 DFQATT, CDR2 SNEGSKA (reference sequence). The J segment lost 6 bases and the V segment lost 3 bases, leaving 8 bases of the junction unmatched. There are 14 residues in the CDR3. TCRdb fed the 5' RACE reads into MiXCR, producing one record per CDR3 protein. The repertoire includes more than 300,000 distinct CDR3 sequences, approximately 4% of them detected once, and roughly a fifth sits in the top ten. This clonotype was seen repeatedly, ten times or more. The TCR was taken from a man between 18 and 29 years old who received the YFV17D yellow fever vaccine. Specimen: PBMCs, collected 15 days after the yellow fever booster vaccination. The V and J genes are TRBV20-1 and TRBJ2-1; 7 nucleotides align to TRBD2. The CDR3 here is CSASRLAEINEQFF. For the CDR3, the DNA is TGCAGTGCTAGCCGGCTAGCGGAAATCAATGAGCAGTTCTTC.